The clone carrying this T cell receptor (beta chain) came up once. Assay used: immunoSEQ multiplex PCR; TCRdb lists only in-frame clones, some missing. In the table there are roughly 87,000 clones, roughly 87% of which are singletons. This record comes from a study of PD-L1 blockade in urothelial cancer. Germline CDR1 reads SGHAT; CDR2 reads FQNNGV. J lost 6 bases, V lost 2 bases, and 8 bases had no gene match. The CDR3 extends over 16 amino acids. Sequencing used PBMCs, obtained around atezolizumab (anti-PD-L1) treatment. The source of this sequence is a woman in her seventies with urothelial cancer. This rearrangement joins TRBV11-2 to TRBJ2-3, with TRBD2 identical over 10 bases. The CDR3 loop reads CASSLRLSGRVDTQYF. The CDR3 region has the DNA TGTGCCAGCAGCTTAAGGTTAAGCGGGAGGGTCGATACGCAGTATTTT. Together with reference TRBV11-2 and TRBJ2-3, the CDR3 gives the full variable domain: EAGVAQSPRYKIIEKRQSVAFWCNPISGHATLYWYQQILGQGPKLLIQFQNNGVVDDSQLPKDRFSAERLKGVDSTLKIQPAKLEDSAVYLCASSLRLSGRVDTQYFGPGTRLTVL.